The source of this TCR beta chain is a study of Graves' ophthalmopathy and Graves' hyperthyroidism. Study-wide results and caveats: With a specificity of about 75% and a sensitivity of about 71%, the model predicted ophthalmopathy progression. The authors also found most expanded thyroid clonotypes above 0.001 frequency in blood.

The authors amplified TCR beta CDR3 regions from RNA transcripts. HTBI-primed RT-PCR formed the first round, and a multiplex PCR formed the second. TCRdb fed the multiplex PCR reads into MiXCR, producing one record per CDR3 protein. The table lists under 350,000 distinct CDR3 sequences, 15% to 20% of them singletons. V was clipped by 3 bases and J by 3 bases, with 5 bases between them. This CDR3 has 12 residues. Germline CDR1 and CDR2: SGHTA and FQGTGA. This clonotype has just a few counts. What it binds is unknown. This rearrangement joins TRBV7-3 to TRBJ2-5; the D is unclear. This clonotype was obtained from an adult man with Graves' ophthalmopathy. The sample comprised peripheral blood. CDR3 sequence reads: CASSFPKETQYF. The DNA of the CDR3 is TGTGCCAGCAGCTTTCCTAAAGAGACCCAGTACTTC.